A selection of T cell receptor beta chains follows, all from one sample in a study of CD8 T cells in ankylosing spondylitis. A single record per CDR3 protein comes from TCRdb applying MiXCR to the 5' RACE reads. The profile shows fewer than 500,000 distinct CDR3 sequences, about a fifth of them singletons. Input material: blood, either unsorted or a sorted T cell fraction (not recorded which). These receptors all come from a male donor with ankylosing spondylitis. The CDR3 runs from the conserved cysteine through the conserved F or W. The D gene is left open where the match is weak. Where a row states a size, it is once, few, many or the class of an expanded clone; other rows omit it.

size: -
V: TRBV7-3
J: TRBJ2-1
D: TRBD2
CDR3: CASSLTSGSWFEQFF
DNA: TGTGCCAGCAGCTTAACTAGCGGGAGTTGGTTTGAGCAGTTCTTC

size: -
V: TRBV5-1
J: TRBJ1-5
D: -
CDR3: CASSLEPRSPEQPQHF
DNA: TGCGCCAGCAGCTTGGAACCAAGGTCCCCGGAACAGCCCCAGCATTTT

size: few
V: TRBV7-7
J: TRBJ1-4
D: TRBD1
CDR3: CASSRDRGEKLFF
DNA: TGTGCCAGCAGTCGGGACAGGGGTGAAAAACTGTTTTTT

size: few
V: TRBV5-1
J: TRBJ2-1
D: -
CDR3: CASSLTGLVLGEQFF
DNA: TGCGCCAGCAGCTTGACTGGGCTAGTGCTCGGCGAGCAGTTCTTC

size: -
V: TRBV4-3
J: TRBJ1-4
D: -
CDR3: CASSQSRLGTANEKLFF
DNA: TGCGCCAGCAGCCAATCCCGGTTGGGGACGGCGAATGAAAAACTGTTTTTT

size: -
V: TRBV4-1
J: TRBJ2-5
D: TRBD2
CDR3: CASSQVPQREGQETQYF
DNA: TGCGCCAGCAGCCAAGTTCCTCAGCGGGAGGGCCAAGAGACCCAGTACTTC

size: once
V: TRBV19
J: TRBJ2-4
D: -
CDR3: CASSPTTTQGWYIQYF
DNA: TGTGCCAGTAGTCCTACCACAACGCAGGGTTGGTACATTCAGTACTTC

size: few
V: TRBV11-2
J: TRBJ2-2
D: -
CDR3: CASSLDFNTGELFF
DNA: TGTGCCAGCAGCTTAGATTTCAACACCGGGGAGCTGTTTTTT

size: few
V: TRBV27
J: TRBJ2-3
D: TRBD1
CDR3: CASRRGQGAADTQYF
DNA: TGTGCCAGCAGACGCGGACAGGGGGCCGCAGATACGCAGTATTTT

size: few
V: TRBV29-1
J: TRBJ2-3
D: TRBD2
CDR3: CSVEGGGRAYTDTQYF
DNA: TGCAGCGTTGAGGGGGGCGGGAGGGCCTATACAGATACGCAGTATTTT

size: few
V: TRBV9
J: TRBJ2-7
D: TRBD2
CDR3: CASSVTGTSGAYEQYF
DNA: TGTGCCAGCAGCGTCACCGGGACTAGCGGAGCCTACGAGCAGTACTTC